This T cell receptor (beta chain) stems from a study of blood T cell repertoires in COVID-19. Study details: The United States, Italy and Spain provided the acute and convalescent COVID-19 samples. Sources were T cells, B-cell-depleted T cells, or PBMCs; the material itself was cDNA or gDNA.

Original methodology: Counts of nucleated cells, estimated from reference gene primer amplification, were obtained. Only in-frame clones appear in the TCRdb table, and some are missing; sequencing was by immunoSEQ multiplex PCR. Clone size and the V and J calls come from that table; the DNA yielded D and trimming. The data hold 100,000 to 150,000 clones, with around 82% observed a single time. Seattle researchers signed up patients amid active infection and tracked them longitudinally. V lost 3 bases, J lost 1 base, and 8 bases stayed unmatched. The CDR3 is 16 residues long. Per the germline V gene, CDR1 is SGHNT and CDR2 is YENEEA.

The chain recombines TRBV11-3 with TRBJ1-1; TRBD1 matches at 7 bases. The TCR was taken from a man aged 25 to 40 with COVID-19, enrolled during active disease. Sequencing was performed on peripheral blood. Here the CDR3 reads CASSFNPGQTNTEAFF. The CDR3 DNA reads TGTGCCAGCAGCTTTAATCCGGGACAGACGAACACTGAAGCTTTCTTT. Supplemented by reference TRBV11-3 and TRBJ1-1, the full variable domain reads EAGVVQSPRYKIIEKKQPVAFWCNPISGHNTLYWYLQNLGQGPELLIRYENEEAVDDSQLPKDRFSAERLKGVDSTLKIQPAELGDSAVYLCASSFNPGQTNTEAFFGQGTRLTVV.